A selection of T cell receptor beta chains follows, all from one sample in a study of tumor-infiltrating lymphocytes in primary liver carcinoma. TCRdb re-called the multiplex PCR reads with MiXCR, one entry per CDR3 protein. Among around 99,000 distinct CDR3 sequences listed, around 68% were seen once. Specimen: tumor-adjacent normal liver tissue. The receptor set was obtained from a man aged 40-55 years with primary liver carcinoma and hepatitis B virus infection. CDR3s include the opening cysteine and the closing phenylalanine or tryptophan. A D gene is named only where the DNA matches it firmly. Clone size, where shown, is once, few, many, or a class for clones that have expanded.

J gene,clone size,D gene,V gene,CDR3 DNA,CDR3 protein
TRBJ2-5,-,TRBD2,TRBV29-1,TGCAGCGTGACGCCAGGGACTAGCGGGAACGAAGAGACCCGGTACTTC,CSVTPGTSGNEETRYF
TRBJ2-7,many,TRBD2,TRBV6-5,TGTGCCAGCAGAGGGGCGCGGGCCATGCATGGGACTAGCGGGAGCTCCTACGAGCAGTACTTC,CASRGARAMHGTSGSSYEQYF
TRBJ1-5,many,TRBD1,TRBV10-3,TGTGCCATCAGCGGGGACAGGGATGTTCAGCCCCAGCATTTT,CAISGDRDVQPQHF
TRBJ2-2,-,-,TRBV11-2,TGTGCCAGCAACCCGACTAGTAACACCGGGGAGGTGTTCTTT,CASNPTSNTGEVFF
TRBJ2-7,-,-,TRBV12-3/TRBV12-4,TGTGCCAGCAGTTTAGACTCCAGCTCCTACGAGCAGTACTTC,CASSLDSSSYEQYF
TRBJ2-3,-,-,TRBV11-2,TGTGCCAGCAGCTTAGGGCCGTGGTGTGAGGAGGCAGATACGCAGTATTTT,CASSLGPWCEEADTQYF
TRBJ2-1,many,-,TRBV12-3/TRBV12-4,TGTGCCAGCAGACGTAGCGATGAGCAGTTCTTC,CASRRSDEQFF
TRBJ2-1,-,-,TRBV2,TGTGCCAGCAGTTCGGGGGTATACAATGAGCAGTTCTTC,CASSSGVYNEQFF
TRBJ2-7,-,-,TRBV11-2,TGTGCCAGTAGCTTGGCGACTAGTCATTACGAGCAGTACTTC,CASSLATSHYEQYF
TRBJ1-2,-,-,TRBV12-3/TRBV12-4,TGTGCCAGCACTTTAATACCGGGGGCTCAAACCTATGGCTACACCTTC,CASTLIPGAQTYGYTF
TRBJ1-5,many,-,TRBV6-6,TGTGCCAGCATGTTTGGAAGCAATCAGCCCCAGCATTTT,CASMFGSNQPQHF
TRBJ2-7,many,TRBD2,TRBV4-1,TGCGCCAGCAGCCAAGATCTGGGGGGGTTCTACGAGCAGTACTTC,CASSQDLGGFYEQYF
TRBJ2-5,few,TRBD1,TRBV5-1,TGCGCCAGCAGCCTTCGGACAGGGGGTTTACAAGAGACCCAGTACTTC,CASSLRTGGLQETQYF
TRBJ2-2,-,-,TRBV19,TGTGCCAGTAGTATAGTAGGGAACACCGGGGAGCTGTTTTTT,CASSIVGNTGELFF
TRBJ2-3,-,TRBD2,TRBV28,TGTGTCAGCATTATGACTAGCGGGAGAGGCTATACGCGGTATTTT,CVSIMTSGRGYTRYF
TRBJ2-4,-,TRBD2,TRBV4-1,TGTGCCAGCAGCCAAATTGCCGGGACTAGCGCCGCCAAAAACATTCAGTACTTC,CASSQIAGTSAAKNIQYF
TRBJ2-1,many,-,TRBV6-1,TGTGCCAGCAGTGAAGCGGTCAATGAGCAGTTCTTC,CASSEAVNEQFF
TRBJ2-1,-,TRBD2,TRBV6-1,TGTGCCAGCACCCCGGGTCGGCTAGCGGGAAAATGGAGCTCCTACAATGAGCAGTTCTTC,CASTPGRLAGKWSSYNEQFF
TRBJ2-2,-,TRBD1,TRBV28,TGTGCCAGCAGTTCCCGGACAGGGCAGAACCAAAGGGCCGGGGAGCTGTTTTTT,CASSSRTGQNQRAGELFF
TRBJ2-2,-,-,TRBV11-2,TGTGCCAGCAGCGCACCCATCCTAAACACCGTGGAGCTGTTTTTT,CASSAPILNTVELFF
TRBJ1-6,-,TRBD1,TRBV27,TGTGCCAGCAGTTTATTCGTACAGGGGAATTCACCCCTCCACTTT,CASSLFVQGNSPLHF
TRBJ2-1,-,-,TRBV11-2,TGTGCCAGCAGCCAAGGAGTTTCGGGAACCATCGAGCAGTTCTTC,CASSQGVSGTIEQFF
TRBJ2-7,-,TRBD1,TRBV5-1,TGCGCCAGCGGGGCACCGGGACAGGGCATGAGCGAGCAGTACTTC,CASGAPGQGMSEQYF
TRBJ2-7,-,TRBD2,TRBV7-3,TGTGCCAGCAGCACCGTACTAGCGGGAGGTGCGCAGTACTTC,CASSTVLAGGAQYF
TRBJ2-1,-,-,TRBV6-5,TGCGCCAGCAGCTGGACGGGTAACAAGGAGCAGTTCTTC,CASSWTGNKEQFF
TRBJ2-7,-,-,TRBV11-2,TGTGCCAGCAGCCTATCTGTGGCGATATCCTACGAGCAATACTTC,CASSLSVAISYEQYF
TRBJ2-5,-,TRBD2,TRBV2,TGTGCCAGCAGTCCGGGGGGGGAGACCCAGTACTTC,CASSPGGETQYF
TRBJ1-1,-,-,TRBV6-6,TGCGCCAGCAGTTACTCACTCCTCGGAACTGGAGCTTTCTTT,CASSYSLLGTGAFF
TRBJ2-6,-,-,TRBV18,TGTGCCAGCTCACCAGTCCGGTCCTCTGGGGCCAACGTCCTGACTTTC,CASSPVRSSGANVLTF
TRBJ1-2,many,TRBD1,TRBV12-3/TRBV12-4,TGTGCCAGCAGTCTCGGACAGGCGCGGGACTATGGCTACACCTTC,CASSLGQARDYGYTF
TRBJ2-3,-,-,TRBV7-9,TGTGCCAGCCGCGGGCCCAGCACAGATACGCAGTATTTT,CASRGPSTDTQYF
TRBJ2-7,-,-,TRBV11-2,TGTGTCAGCAACTTAACTGACAGTGCCTACGAGCAGTACTTC,CVSNLTDSAYEQYF
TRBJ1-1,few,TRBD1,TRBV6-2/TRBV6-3,TGTGCCAGCAGTTACGGGGGGACAGGAAACACTGAAGCTTTCTTT,CASSYGGTGNTEAFF
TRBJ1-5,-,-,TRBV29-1,TGCAGCGTTTCACCCGGGAGGGCGGATCAGCCCCAACATTTT,CSVSPGRADQPQHF
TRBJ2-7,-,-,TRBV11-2,TGTGCCAGCAGCGTAGGGGCTGGAGGGGGTACCGAGCAATACTTC,CASSVGAGGGTEQYF
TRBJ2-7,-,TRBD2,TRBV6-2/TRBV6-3,TGTGCCAGCAGTTACTCGCGGGAGTCTTACGAGCACTACTTC,CASSYSRESYEHYF
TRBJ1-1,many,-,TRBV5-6,TGTGCCAGCAGCAGGGTCACCTTGAACACTGAAGCTTTCTTT,CASSRVTLNTEAFF
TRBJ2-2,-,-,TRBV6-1,TGTGCCAGCATCCCGGGAGTCGGCGGGGAGCTGTTTTTT,CASIPGVGGELFF
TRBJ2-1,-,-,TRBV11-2,TGTACCAGCAGCCCCAACTATGGCAATGAGCAGTTCTTT,CTSSPNYGNEQFF
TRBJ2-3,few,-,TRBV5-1,TGCGCCAGCAGCTTGGTGACAGGACACACAGATACGCAGTATTTT,CASSLVTGHTDTQYF
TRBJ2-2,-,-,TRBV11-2,TGTGTCGGCAGCTTAGGTCCTAGCGGGGAGCTGTTTTTT,CVGSLGPSGELFF
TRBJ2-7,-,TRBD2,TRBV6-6,TGTGCCAGTAGTACAGGGACTAGCGGGAGCGGTAAATACGAGCAGTGCTTC,CASSTGTSGSGKYEQCF
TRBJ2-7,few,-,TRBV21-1,TGTGCCAGCAGCACCCCCGGGACAGCTTCCTACGAGCAGTATTTC,CASSTPGTASYEQYF